These T cell receptor beta chains were read from a single sample in a study of read filtering for tumor transcriptome and immune sequencing. Each CDR3 protein gets one entry after TCRdb re-called the reads with MiXCR. The sample has tens of thousands of distinct CDR3 sequences; about 12% are singletons. Sequenced material: a population of CD138-negative cells sorted from bone marrow. The receptors stem from a donor at least 40 years old with multiple myeloma. CDR3s include the opening cysteine and the closing phenylalanine or tryptophan. The order of the fields is J gene, V gene, D gene, clone size, CDR3 protein, CDR3 DNA. The D gene is left open where the match is weak. Expanded clones are given a class, and other clones once, few, many or no size at all.

>TRBJ1-5|TRBV11-2|NA|few
CASSLGDLMPQHF
TGTGCCAGCAGCTTGGGGGACCTTATGCCCCAGCATTTT
>TRBJ2-1|TRBV29-1|NA|many
CSLGGGGLNNEQFF
TGCAGTTTAGGGGGCGGGGGGCTGAACAATGAGCAGTTCTTC
>TRBJ2-5|TRBV11-2|NA|many
CASSFSFGALLGETQYF
TGTGCCAGCAGCTTCTCCTTTGGTGCCCTCCTCGGGGAGACCCAGTACTTC
>TRBJ2-7|TRBV28|TRBD2|few
CAWRSGASYEQYF
TGTGCCTGGCGAAGCGGGGCCTCCTACGAGCAGTACTTC
>TRBJ2-1|TRBV3-1|NA|few
CASSYRGASSYNEQFF
TGTGCCAGCAGTTACCGAGGCGCCAGCTCCTACAATGAGCAGTTCTTC
>TRBJ2-1|TRBV29-1|TRBD1|many
CSVEAETRDRQFF
TGCAGCGTTGAAGCAGAGACCCGGGACAGACAGTTCTTC
>TRBJ2-1|TRBV7-9|TRBD2|many
CASRSSGSSYNEQFF
TGTGCCAGCAGATCTAGCGGGAGCTCCTACAATGAGCAGTTCTTC
>TRBJ1-5|TRBV6-1|NA|many
CASGNPGTLGNQPQHF
TGTGCCAGCGGAAACCCCGGGACCCTAGGCAATCAGCCCCAGCATTTT
>TRBJ2-6|TRBV7-8|NA|many
CASSLRGSAGANVLTF
TGTGCCAGCAGCTTGAGGGGTTCGGCTGGGGCCAACGTCCTGACTTTC
>TRBJ1-1|TRBV10-2|NA|many
CASRVDANTEAFF
TGCGCCAGCAGGGTGGACGCAAACACTGAAGCTTTCTTT
>TRBJ1-5|TRBV30|NA|many
CAWTVGTSHQPQHF
TGTGCCTGGACCGTAGGTACTAGCCATCAGCCCCAGCATTTT
>TRBJ2-1|TRBV7-3|NA|NA
CASSLSAGQLNKQFF
TGTGCTAGCAGCTTATCAGCGGGACAGCTCAATAAGCAGTTCTTC
>TRBJ2-7|TRBV28|NA|many
CASSSQGKNSYEQYF
TGTGCCAGCAGTTCTCAGGGGAAAAACTCCTACGAGCAGTACTTC
>TRBJ1-5|TRBV5-1|TRBD1|few
CASSPRDRVDFSNQPQHF
TGCGCCAGCAGCCCCCGGGACAGGGTTGATTTTAGCAATCAGCCCCAGCATTTT